The sequence of this TCR beta chain was determined in a study of blood T cell repertoires in COVID-19. In the study overall: The origin of the acute and convalescent COVID-19 samples was the United States, Italy and Spain. In each case, the material was cDNA or gDNA derived from T cells, B-cell-depleted T cells, or PBMCs.

This CDR3 spans 14 amino acids. Germline V gene data show CDR1 as MNHEY and CDR2 as SVGAGI. V gave up 0 bases and J gave up 9 bases, with 12 bases separating them. Clones were read by immunoSEQ multiplex PCR, and TCRdb kept only the in-frame ones, dropping some. The table records a few hundred thousand clones, around 90% of them present only once. The participants were between about 18 and 95 years old and came from some 23 US areas. This sequence originates from a young woman with acute COVID-19. The chain combines TRBV6-5 with TRBJ2-1, with D possibly matching TRBD1 (6 bases). Material for sequencing was PBMCs or T cells enriched from blood (not recorded which). The CDR3 is CASSYSGQGSEQFF. CDR3 DNA sequence: TGTGCCAGCAGTTACTCGGGCCAGGGGAGTGAGCAGTTCTTC.